This entry features one T cell receptor (beta chain) sequence. The antigen is not known. The data stem from a study of post-analysis software for immune sequencing data. The wider study: There were relapsing-remitting, secondary progressive and progressive-relapsing multiple sclerosis among the disease courses included. Study-wide results and limits: When patients were compared with controls, 5 or 6 TRBV segments were more frequent, TRBV5-6, TRBV5-1 and TRBV20-1 among them.

Tagging with unique molecular identifiers was a feature of the TCR beta cDNA libraries. When roughly 0.9 to 10 million T cells were used, they gave approximately 450,000 cDNA molecules. TCRdb fed the PCR reads into MiXCR, producing one record per CDR3 protein. The table lists around 700,000 distinct CDR3 sequences, 59% of them singletons. CDR1 is MNHEY and CDR2 is SMNVEV in the germline V gene (reference sequence). The CDR3 extends over 15 amino acids. V lost 2 bases and J 2 bases, leaving 13 bases between the germline ends. Sequenced sample: blood. This chain connects TRBV27 to TRBJ2-7, with D uncertain. The clonotype originates from a girl aged 2-10 years with multiple sclerosis. The CDR3 DNA follows: TGTGCCAGCAGTTTAAAGGGCAGTGACGCCTACGAGCAGTACTTC. Its protein is CASSLKGSDAYEQYF.